Shown below are 18 T cell receptor beta chains from a single sample sequenced in a study of CD8 T cells in ankylosing spondylitis. TCRdb analysed the 5' RACE reads with MiXCR anew, one entry per CDR3 protein. The repertoire has some 30,000 distinct CDR3 sequences, about 7% of them found once; the top ten carry roughly a tenth. Sequenced input: blood, either unsorted or a sorted T cell fraction (not recorded which). The receptors come from a male donor with ankylosing spondylitis or in good health (not recorded which).

This clonotype was observed at least ten times. This chain links TRBV4-1 with TRBJ2-2; D gene ambiguous. Per the germline V gene, CDR1 is MGHRA and CDR2 is YSYEKL. The CDR3 length is 15 residues. Trimming took 1 base from V and 0 from J, leaving 6 bases between them. DNA of the CDR3: TGCGCCAGCAGCCAAGGGTTCGCGAACACCGGGGAGCTGTTTTTT. Translated, it gives CASSQGFANTGELFF.

There are many counts of this clonotype. The chain is built from TRBV24-1 and TRBJ2-1, with 9 bases lining up with TRBD1. V shed 9 bases and J 3 bases; nucleotides not matched to a gene: 17. From germline, CDR1 is KGHDR and CDR2 SFDVKD. The CDR3 contains 18 residues. The DNA for the CDR3 is TGTGCCACCGGGGCCCGGGGGACAGGGACGACTTTCTACAATGAGCAGTTCTTC. The encoded protein is CATGARGTGTTFYNEQFF.

This clonotype was counted ten times or more. The rearrangement joins TRBV7-2 to TRBJ2-7; D is undetermined. V lost 1 base, J lost 7 bases, and 14 bases lay in between. In germline, CDR1 is SGHTA, CDR2 FQGNSA. The length of the CDR3 is 14 residues. Here the CDR3 DNA reads TGTGCCAGCAGCTTAGGCTTTTCCCAAGCGGAGCAGTACTTC. Amino acid sequence: CASSLGFSQAEQYF. The complete variable domain, with remaining parts taken from reference TRBV7-2 and TRBJ2-7, reads GAGVSQSPSNKVTEKGKDVELRCDPISGHTALYWYRQSLGQGLEFLIYFQGNSAPDKSGLPSDRFSAERTGGSVSTLTIQRTQQEDSAVYLCASSLGFSQAEQYFGPGTRLTVT.

The gene calls are TRBV5-1 and TRBJ2-1; D gene ambiguous. The germline V and J ends were trimmed by 2 bases and 5 bases, with 8 bases remaining between them. CDR1 and CDR2 from the germline V gene are SGHRS and YFSETQ. The CDR3 is made up of 13 amino acids. CDR3 nucleotides: TGCGCCAGCAGCTTCTCCCTGCACAATGAGCAGTTCTTC. It translates to CASSFSLHNEQFF.

This clonotype was recorded many times. This chain joins TRBV10-3 and TRBJ2-2; 8 bases fit TRBD1. The V gene end was trimmed by 4 bases and the J gene end by 3 bases; junction bases not matched to a gene: 4. This CDR3 has 15 residues. CDR1 is ENHRY and CDR2 is SYGVKD in the germline V gene. The CDR3 nucleotides read TGTGCCATCAGTGTTATGACAGGGGACACCGGGGAGCTGTTTTTT. This gives the protein CAISVMTGDTGELFF.

This clonotype was counted at least ten times. This sequence joins TRBV29-1 and TRBJ2-3; 8 bases fit TRBD2. Trimming at V came to 6 bases and at J to 0 bases, leaving 8 bases not matched to a gene. The CDR3 consists of 15 residues. Germline CDR1 SQVTM, CDR2 ANQGSEA. The DNA for the CDR3 is TGCAGCGTCTTCCCCCCTAGCGGGAGCACAGATACGCAGTATTTT. This encodes CSVFPPSGSTDTQYF.

This clonotype was picked up many times. The V call is TRBV20-1, the J call TRBJ2-1; TRBD2 aligns across 11 bases. V trimming: 6 bases; J trimming: 7 bases; junction bases outside the gene matches: 17. The germline CDR1 and CDR2 sequences are DFQATT and SNEGSKA (reference sequence). This CDR3 region has 17 residues. This CDR3 reads CSARRRLAGLSVNEQFF. The DNA of the CDR3 is TGCAGTGCCCGGAGACGACTAGCGGGATTATCGGTGAATGAGCAGTTCTTC.

This clonotype was detected many times. The chain uses TRBV19 and TRBJ2-6; possible D gene TRBD1, 5 bases. Germline-derived CDR1 and CDR2 are LNHDA and SQIVND (reference sequence). V was cut by 4 bases and J by 2 bases, with 9 bases left in between. CDR3 size: 15 residues. The CDR3 loop is CASSTPGTGANVLTF. CDR3 nucleotides: TGTGCCAGTAGTACCCCAGGGACTGGGGCCAACGTCCTGACTTTC.

The chain joins TRBV10-2 to TRBJ2-3; tentatively, D is TRBD2 (5 bases). V was trimmed by 2 bases and J by 8 bases, leaving 14 bases between them. The CDR3 contains 14 residues. Germline CDR1 is WSHSY and CDR2 is SAAADI. Here the CDR3 reads CASSEGLAEATQYF. The DNA for the CDR3 is TGCGCCAGCAGTGAGGGACTCGCGGAAGCTACGCAGTATTTT.

Turning to this clonotype: Sequence at one end of the junction differs from germline and may be a read error. The J gene is TRBJ2-5, the V gene TRBV11-2, with D tentatively TRBD1 (6 bases). The CDR3 loop spans 13 amino acids. CDR1 is SGHAT, CDR2 FQNNGV, per germline. The CDR3 here is CANSFSQGETQYF. The CDR3 DNA reads TGTGCCAACAGCTTTAGTCAGGGGGAGACCCAGTACTTC.

This clonotype was recorded at least ten times. This sequence joins TRBV24-1 and TRBJ1-1; D gene uncertain. The CDR3 length is 11 residues. Trimming removed 8 bases at V and 4 bases at J, with 7 bases between. Germline V gene lookup returns CDR1 KGHDR and CDR2 SFDVKD. CDR3 bases: TGTGCCACCATGCAGTTCACTGAAGCTTTCTTT. It codes for CATMQFTEAFF.

This clonotype was counted ten times or more. The chain is built from TRBV9 and TRBJ2-5; TRBD2 matches at 14 bases. CDR3 length: 18 residues. V was clipped by 4 bases and J by 3 bases; unmatched bases: 11. Germline V gene sequence: CDR1 SGDLS, CDR2 YYNGEE. The CDR3 region is CASSPGTSGRGGKETQYF. For the CDR3, the DNA is TGTGCCAGCAGCCCTGGGACTAGCGGGAGAGGAGGTAAAGAGACCCAGTACTTC.

This clonotype was found many times. The rearrangement joins TRBV6-1 to TRBJ2-5, with TRBD2 identical over 8 bases. Trimming removed 1 base from V and 4 bases from J; junction bases left unmatched: 2. CDR3 length equals 14 residues. Germline values: CDR1 MNHNS, CDR2 SASEGT. The CDR3 loop is CASSEGSGRETQYF. CDR3 nucleotide sequence: TGTGCCAGCAGTGAAGGGAGCGGGAGAGAGACCCAGTACTTC.

This clonotype was observed at least ten times. The chain is built from TRBV5-6 and TRBJ2-5; no clear D gene. Germline values: CDR1 SGHDT, CDR2 YYEEEE. The CDR3 length is 13 residues. The germline V and J ends were trimmed by 5 bases and 2 bases, with 10 bases remaining between them. The CDR3 nucleotides read TGTGCCAGCAGATGGTATGAGCAAGAGACCCAGTACTTC. Translated: CASRWYEQETQYF.

This clonotype occurred many times. The rearrangement uses TRBV4-1 and TRBJ2-7; D may be TRBD1 (5 bases). CDR1 is MGHRA and CDR2 is YSYEKL in the germline V gene. Trimming removed 2 bases from V and 0 bases from J, with 8 bases in between. The CDR3 has 14 residues. This CDR3 is CASSQPGNSYEQYF. The CDR3 coding sequence is TGCGCCAGCAGCCAACCAGGGAACTCCTACGAGCAGTACTTC.

This clonotype was found many times. J is TRBJ2-2 and V is TRBV3-1; D call uncertain. Between the trimmed V and J ends, which lost 2 bases and 5 bases, there was a span of 12 bases. Germline assignment: CDR1 LGHDT and CDR2 YNNKEL (reference sequence). CDR3 length: 15 residues. CDR3 in DNA: TGTGCCAGCAGCCAACTAGGAAAGGGAACCGGGGAGCTGTTTTTT. Translation: CASSQLGKGTGELFF.

The sample holds many counts of this clonotype. The chain uses TRBV12-3 or TRBV12-4 and TRBJ1-6; a weak D match, TRBD1 (5 bases). The CDR3 is 15 residues long. V shed 5 bases and J shed 7 bases, with 15 bases lying between them. The chain's CDR3 is CASSAMGQGNSPLHF. CDR3 in DNA: TGTGCCAGCAGTGCTATGGGGCAGGGCAATTCACCCCTCCACTTT.

This clonotype was counted many times. The chain uses TRBV7-8 and TRBJ2-1, with a weak D call TRBD1 (6 bases). The ends were cut back, 7 bases at V and 2 bases at J, with 12 bases in the middle. The CDR3 extends over 14 amino acids. In germline, CDR1 is SGHVS, CDR2 FQNEAQ. For the CDR3, the DNA is TGTGCCAGCAACAGGGTCACCGCCTACAATGAGCAGTTCTTC. It yields the protein CASNRVTAYNEQFF.